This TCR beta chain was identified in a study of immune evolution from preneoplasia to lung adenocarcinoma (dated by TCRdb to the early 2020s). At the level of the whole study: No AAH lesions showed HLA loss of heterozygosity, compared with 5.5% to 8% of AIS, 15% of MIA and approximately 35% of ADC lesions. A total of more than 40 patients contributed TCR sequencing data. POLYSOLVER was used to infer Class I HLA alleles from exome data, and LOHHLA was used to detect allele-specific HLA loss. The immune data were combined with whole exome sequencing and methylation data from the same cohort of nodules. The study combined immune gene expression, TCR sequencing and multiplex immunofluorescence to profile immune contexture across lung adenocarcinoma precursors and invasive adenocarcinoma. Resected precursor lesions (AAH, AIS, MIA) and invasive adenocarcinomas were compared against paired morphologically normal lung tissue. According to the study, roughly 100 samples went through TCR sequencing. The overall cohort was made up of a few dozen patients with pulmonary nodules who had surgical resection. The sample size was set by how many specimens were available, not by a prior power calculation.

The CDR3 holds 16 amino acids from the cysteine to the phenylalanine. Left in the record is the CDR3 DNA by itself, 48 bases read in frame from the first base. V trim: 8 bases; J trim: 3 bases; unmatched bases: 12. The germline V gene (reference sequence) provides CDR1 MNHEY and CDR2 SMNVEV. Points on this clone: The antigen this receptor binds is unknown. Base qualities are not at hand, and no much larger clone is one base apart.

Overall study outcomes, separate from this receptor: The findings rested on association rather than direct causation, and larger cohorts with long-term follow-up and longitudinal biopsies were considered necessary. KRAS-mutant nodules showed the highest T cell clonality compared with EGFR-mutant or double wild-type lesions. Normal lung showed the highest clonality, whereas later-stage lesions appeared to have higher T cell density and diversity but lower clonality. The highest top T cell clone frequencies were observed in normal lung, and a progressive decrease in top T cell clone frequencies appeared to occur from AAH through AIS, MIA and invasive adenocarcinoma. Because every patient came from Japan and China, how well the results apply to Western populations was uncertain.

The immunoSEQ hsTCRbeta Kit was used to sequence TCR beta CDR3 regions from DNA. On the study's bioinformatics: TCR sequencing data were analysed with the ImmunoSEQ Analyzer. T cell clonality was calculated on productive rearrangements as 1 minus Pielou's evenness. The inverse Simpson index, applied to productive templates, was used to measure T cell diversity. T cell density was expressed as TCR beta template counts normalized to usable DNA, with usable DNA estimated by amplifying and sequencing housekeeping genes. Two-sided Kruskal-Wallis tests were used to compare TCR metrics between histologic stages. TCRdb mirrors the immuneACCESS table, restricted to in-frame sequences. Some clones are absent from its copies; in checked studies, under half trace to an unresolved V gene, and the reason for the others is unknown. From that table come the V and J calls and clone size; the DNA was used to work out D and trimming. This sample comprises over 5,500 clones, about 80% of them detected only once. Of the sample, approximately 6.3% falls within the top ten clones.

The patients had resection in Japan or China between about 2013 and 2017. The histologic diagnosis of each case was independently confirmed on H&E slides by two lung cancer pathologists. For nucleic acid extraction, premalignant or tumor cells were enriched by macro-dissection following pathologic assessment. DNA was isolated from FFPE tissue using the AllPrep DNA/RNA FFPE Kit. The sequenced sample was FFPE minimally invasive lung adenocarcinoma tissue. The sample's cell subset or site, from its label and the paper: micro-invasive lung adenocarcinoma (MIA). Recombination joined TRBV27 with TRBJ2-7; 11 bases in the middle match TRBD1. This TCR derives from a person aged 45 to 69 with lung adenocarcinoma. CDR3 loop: CASARGGTGGLYEQYF. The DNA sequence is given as TGTGCCAGCGCCCGGGGAGGGACAGGGGGACTCTACGAGCAGTACTTC.